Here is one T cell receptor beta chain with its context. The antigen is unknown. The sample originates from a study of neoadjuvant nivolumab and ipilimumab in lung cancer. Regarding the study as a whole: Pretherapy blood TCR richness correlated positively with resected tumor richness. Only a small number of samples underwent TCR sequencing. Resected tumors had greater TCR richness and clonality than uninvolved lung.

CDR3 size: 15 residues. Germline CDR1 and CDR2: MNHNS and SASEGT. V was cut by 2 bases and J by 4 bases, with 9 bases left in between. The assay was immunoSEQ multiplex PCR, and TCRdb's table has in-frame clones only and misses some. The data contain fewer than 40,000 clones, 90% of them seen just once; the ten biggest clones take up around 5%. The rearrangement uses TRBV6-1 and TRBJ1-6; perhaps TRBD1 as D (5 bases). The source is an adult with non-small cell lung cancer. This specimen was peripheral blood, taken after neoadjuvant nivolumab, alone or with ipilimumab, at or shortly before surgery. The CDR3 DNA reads TGTGCCAGCAGTGAAACGACAGTTTATAATTCACCCCTCCACTTT. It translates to CASSETTVYNSPLHF.